Listed below are T cell receptor beta chains from one sample, sequenced in a study of shared clonotypes between healthy human individuals. TCRdb keeps only in-frame clones here, not all; method: immunoSEQ multiplex PCR. The sample lists around 2.5 million clones, roughly 93% seen once, with approximately 0.37% in the top ten. The sample comprised naive CD4+ T cells from PBMCs. Source of these receptors: a man between 18 and 35 years old in good health. Some clones in this sample may be carry-over from other donors' samples. Each CDR3 is given with its conserved first and last residue. The order of the fields is J gene, D gene, V gene, clone size, CDR3 DNA, CDR3 protein. The D gene is left open where the match is weak. Clone size is stated in some rows and not others, as once, few, many or a class when expanded.

j_gene: TRBJ1-1; d_gene: -; v_gene: TRBV5-1; abundance: once; CDR3nt: TGCGCCAGCAGCAGAGACGGGACGGCTATGAACACTGAAGCTTTCTTT; CDR3aa: CASSRDGTAMNTEAFF
j_gene: TRBJ2-3; d_gene: -; v_gene: TRBV18; abundance: -; CDR3nt: TGTGCCAGCTCACCACCTGAAGATACGCAGTATTTT; CDR3aa: CASSPPEDTQYF
j_gene: TRBJ2-1; d_gene: -; v_gene: TRBV4-1; abundance: -; CDR3nt: TGCGCCAGCAGCCAAGATCGGTGGGAGGCCCCCCCTGAGCAGTTCTTC; CDR3aa: CASSQDRWEAPPEQFF
j_gene: TRBJ1-5; d_gene: -; v_gene: TRBV2; abundance: few; CDR3nt: TGTGCCAGCAGTGATGAGGGAAATCAGCCCCAGCATTTT; CDR3aa: CASSDEGNQPQHF
j_gene: TRBJ2-1; d_gene: TRBD2; v_gene: TRBV9; abundance: -; CDR3nt: TGTGCCAGCAGCAAGGGACTAGCGGGAGGTTCCTCCTACAATGAGCAGTTCTTC; CDR3aa: CASSKGLAGGSSYNEQFF
j_gene: TRBJ2-1; d_gene: -; v_gene: TRBV4-1; abundance: -; CDR3nt: TGCGCCAGCAGCCAATGGGACAATGGAAACAATGAGCAGTTCTTC; CDR3aa: CASSQWDNGNNEQFF
j_gene: TRBJ1-4; d_gene: -; v_gene: TRBV5-5; abundance: -; CDR3nt: TGTGCCAGCAGCACGGCGTTGCGAGGGGGGAATGAAAAACTGTTTTTT; CDR3aa: CASSTALRGGNEKLFF
j_gene: TRBJ2-7; d_gene: TRBD2; v_gene: TRBV29-1; abundance: -; CDR3nt: TGCAGCGTTGGGCCGCCACTAGCGGGAGGGACTGGGGAGCAGTACTTC; CDR3aa: CSVGPPLAGGTGEQYF
j_gene: TRBJ2-5; d_gene: -; v_gene: TRBV9; abundance: -; CDR3nt: TGTGCCAGCAGCGTAGACCCCTCAGAGGAGACCCAGTACTTC; CDR3aa: CASSVDPSEETQYF
j_gene: TRBJ2-7; d_gene: TRBD1; v_gene: TRBV14; abundance: -; CDR3nt: TGTGCCAGCAGCCCCGGACAGGGGGCTCCCTACGAGCAGTACTTC; CDR3aa: CASSPGQGAPYEQYF
j_gene: TRBJ1-4; d_gene: -; v_gene: TRBV4-2; abundance: -; CDR3nt: TGTGCCAGCAGCCAAGGGAGGGCAACTAATGAAAAACTGTTTTTT; CDR3aa: CASSQGRATNEKLFF
j_gene: TRBJ2-5; d_gene: TRBD2; v_gene: TRBV7-3; abundance: -; CDR3nt: TGTGCCACCGCGGGGGGCTTAGGAGAGACCCAGTACTTC; CDR3aa: CATAGGLGETQYF
j_gene: TRBJ1-2; d_gene: -; v_gene: TRBV28; abundance: -; CDR3nt: TGTGCCAGCAGTTTACCCAGGGATGGCGGCTACACCTTC; CDR3aa: CASSLPRDGGYTF
j_gene: TRBJ2-1; d_gene: TRBD2; v_gene: TRBV7-2; abundance: -; CDR3nt: TGTGCCAGCAGCCGGACTAGCGGGCCCTTAGCAGTCTACAATGAGCAGTTCTTC; CDR3aa: CASSRTSGPLAVYNEQFF
j_gene: TRBJ1-6; d_gene: TRBD1; v_gene: TRBV2; abundance: -; CDR3nt: TGTGCCAGCAGTGCACAGGGGGCAGCCTATAATTCACCCCTCCACTTT; CDR3aa: CASSAQGAAYNSPLHF
j_gene: TRBJ2-5; d_gene: -; v_gene: TRBV28; abundance: -; CDR3nt: TGTGCCAGCAGGCCGTCAACGGTGAGAGAGACCCAGTACTTC; CDR3aa: CASRPSTVRETQYF
j_gene: TRBJ2-5; d_gene: -; v_gene: TRBV6-5; abundance: -; CDR3nt: TGTGCCAGCAGTTACTCGAGGGAGCAGTACTTC; CDR3aa: CASSYSREQYF
j_gene: TRBJ2-3; d_gene: -; v_gene: TRBV11-3; abundance: -; CDR3nt: TGTGCCAGCAGCTTGGGGCTAGAGCGCACAGATACGCAGTATTTT; CDR3aa: CASSLGLERTDTQYF
j_gene: TRBJ1-5; d_gene: -; v_gene: TRBV4-1; abundance: -; CDR3nt: TGCGCCAGCAGCCAAGGGGGGGGCGGCAATCAGCCCCAGCATTTT; CDR3aa: CASSQGGGGNQPQHF
j_gene: TRBJ2-5; d_gene: TRBD1; v_gene: TRBV15; abundance: -; CDR3nt: TGTGCCACCAGCAGAGGCACAGGGGTAACGGGAGAGACCCAGTACTTC; CDR3aa: CATSRGTGVTGETQYF
j_gene: TRBJ2-1; d_gene: TRBD1; v_gene: TRBV5-5; abundance: -; CDR3nt: TGTGCCAGCAGCTTACAGGACAGGGGCTACAATGAGCAGTTCTTC; CDR3aa: CASSLQDRGYNEQFF
j_gene: TRBJ2-7; d_gene: TRBD2; v_gene: TRBV7-2; abundance: -; CDR3nt: TGTGCCAGCAGCTCCCGCTTTGTGGGGGCGGGAGGGCTCGAGCAGTACTTC; CDR3aa: CASSSRFVGAGGLEQYF
j_gene: TRBJ1-4; d_gene: -; v_gene: TRBV19; abundance: once; CDR3nt: TGTGCCAGTAGTCTCGGGCAGGGCTTTAATGAAAAACTGTTTTTT; CDR3aa: CASSLGQGFNEKLFF
j_gene: TRBJ2-5; d_gene: TRBD2; v_gene: TRBV2; abundance: -; CDR3nt: TGTGCCAGCAGTGATAGCGGGAGGGAAGAGACCCAGTACTTC; CDR3aa: CASSDSGREETQYF
j_gene: TRBJ1-5; d_gene: -; v_gene: TRBV19; abundance: -; CDR3nt: TGTGCCACCAGCCCTGGCAATCAGCCCCAGCATTTT; CDR3aa: CATSPGNQPQHF
j_gene: TRBJ2-3; d_gene: -; v_gene: TRBV6-4; abundance: -; CDR3nt: TGTGCCAGCAGTGACATCGACAGGGAGGATCCAGATACGCAGTATTTT; CDR3aa: CASSDIDREDPDTQYF
j_gene: TRBJ2-7; d_gene: TRBD1; v_gene: TRBV6-1; abundance: -; CDR3nt: TGTGCCAGCTTCTCCGGGACAGGGTCCTACGAGCAGTACTTC; CDR3aa: CASFSGTGSYEQYF
j_gene: TRBJ2-5; d_gene: -; v_gene: TRBV19; abundance: -; CDR3nt: TGTGCCAGTACCAAGGGAGGGGGCAGCCAGACCCAGTACTTC; CDR3aa: CASTKGGGSQTQYF
j_gene: TRBJ2-7; d_gene: TRBD2; v_gene: TRBV9; abundance: -; CDR3nt: TGTGCCAGCAGCGTAGTAGCGCTAGCGGGAGTGAAGGAGCAGTACTTC; CDR3aa: CASSVVALAGVKEQYF
j_gene: TRBJ2-1; d_gene: -; v_gene: TRBV18; abundance: -; CDR3nt: TGTGCCAGCTCATTTGGGTCCCCTAATGTTGCCTACAATGAGCAGTTCTTC; CDR3aa: CASSFGSPNVAYNEQFF
j_gene: TRBJ2-1; d_gene: -; v_gene: TRBV7-7; abundance: -; CDR3nt: TGTGCCAGCAGGCTGATAAGGGTACTAGGGGTGAATGAGCAGTTCTTC; CDR3aa: CASRLIRVLGVNEQFF
j_gene: TRBJ2-5; d_gene: -; v_gene: TRBV18; abundance: -; CDR3nt: TGTGCCAGCTCACCGGCCGGGGTAGAGACCCAGTACTTC; CDR3aa: CASSPAGVETQYF
j_gene: TRBJ2-1; d_gene: -; v_gene: TRBV7-7; abundance: -; CDR3nt: TGTGCCAGCAGCCAAGGACTACCCTCTAACAATGAGCAGTTCTTC; CDR3aa: CASSQGLPSNNEQFF
j_gene: TRBJ2-7; d_gene: -; v_gene: TRBV5-1; abundance: -; CDR3nt: TGCGCCAGCAGCCTAATGGTGGGGACGGGAAACTACGAGCAGTACTTC; CDR3aa: CASSLMVGTGNYEQYF
j_gene: TRBJ1-2; d_gene: TRBD1; v_gene: TRBV27; abundance: few; CDR3nt: TGTGCCAGCTCGGGACAGGGGAGGGGTAACTATGGCTACACCTTC; CDR3aa: CASSGQGRGNYGYTF
j_gene: TRBJ2-1; d_gene: -; v_gene: TRBV5-1; abundance: -; CDR3nt: TGCGCCAGCAGCCCAGGGCCTTCCTACAATGAGCAGTTCTTC; CDR3aa: CASSPGPSYNEQFF
j_gene: TRBJ1-2; d_gene: -; v_gene: TRBV27; abundance: -; CDR3nt: TGTGCCAGCAGTTTCTCGGTGACGGCGGGTGGCTACACCTTC; CDR3aa: CASSFSVTAGGYTF
j_gene: TRBJ2-2; d_gene: -; v_gene: TRBV6-1; abundance: -; CDR3nt: TGTGCCAGCAGGGTAGAGCTAGCGATCGGGGAGCTGTTTTTT; CDR3aa: CASRVELAIGELFF
j_gene: TRBJ2-1; d_gene: TRBD2; v_gene: TRBV19; abundance: -; CDR3nt: TGTGCCAGTAGAAACGCGGGAGTGGGCAATGAGCAGTTCTTC; CDR3aa: CASRNAGVGNEQFF
j_gene: TRBJ2-2; d_gene: -; v_gene: TRBV5-1; abundance: -; CDR3nt: TGCGCCAGCAGCTTGGCCGTTCACGGGGGTCGGACCGGGGAGCTGTTTTTT; CDR3aa: CASSLAVHGGRTGELFF
j_gene: TRBJ2-3; d_gene: -; v_gene: TRBV5-1; abundance: -; CDR3nt: TGCGCCAGCAGCCAGTTTAGCTTGGGCACAGATACGCAGTATTTT; CDR3aa: CASSQFSLGTDTQYF
j_gene: TRBJ2-1; d_gene: -; v_gene: TRBV11-2; abundance: -; CDR3nt: TGTGCCAGCAGCTTCTCGGGCCATGAGGTGGAGCAGTTCTTC; CDR3aa: CASSFSGHEVEQFF
j_gene: TRBJ2-7; d_gene: TRBD2; v_gene: TRBV5-1; abundance: once; CDR3nt: TGCGCCAGCAGCTTGACTAGCGATAGCTCCTACGAGCAGTACTTC; CDR3aa: CASSLTSDSSYEQYF
j_gene: TRBJ2-3; d_gene: TRBD2; v_gene: TRBV7-2; abundance: -; CDR3nt: TGTGCCAGCAGCCAAGGGTATGGGGGGGACACAGATACGCAGTATTTT; CDR3aa: CASSQGYGGDTDTQYF
j_gene: TRBJ1-5; d_gene: -; v_gene: TRBV5-1; abundance: once; CDR3nt: TGCGCCAGCAGCTTGGAAGGCTCTAGCAATCAGCCCCAGCATTTT; CDR3aa: CASSLEGSSNQPQHF
j_gene: TRBJ1-2; d_gene: -; v_gene: TRBV5-8; abundance: -; CDR3nt: TGTGCCAGCAGCGCCGGGCTGACGCGGGGTCTAGAATACACCTTC; CDR3aa: CASSAGLTRGLEYTF